These T cell receptor beta chains were read from a single sample in a study of T cell responses to AZD1222 COVID-19 vaccine. Method: immunoSEQ multiplex PCR; TCRdb's copy keeps in-frame clones and lacks some. The table includes around 130,000 clones, approximately 91% detected once. The sample in question was peripheral blood, obtained 28 days after the second AZD1222 dose. The receptors stem from an adult who received the AZD1222 COVID-19 vaccine. Both conserved end residues are part of each CDR3. The D gene is left open where the match is weak. Size is omitted from some rows. Given values are once, few, many or a class for expanded clones.

j_call v_call d_call clone_size cdr3_nt cdr3_aa
TRBJ2-7 TRBV10-3 TRBD2 - TGTGCCATCAGTTTCGACGGGAGGGCCTCCGAGCAGTACTTC CAISFDGRASEQYF
TRBJ2-5 TRBV18 - - TGTGCCAGCTCACCCTCCGGCCTCAGGGAGACCCAGTACTTC CASSPSGLRETQYF
TRBJ2-2 TRBV9 - - TGTGCCAGCAGCGCCCAGAACACCGGGGAGCTGTTTTTT CASSAQNTGELFF
TRBJ1-5 TRBV28 - - TGTGCCAGCAGTTTATATCCGGGGAGCAATCAGCCCCAGCATTTT CASSLYPGSNQPQHF
TRBJ2-5 TRBV9 TRBD2 - TGTGCCAGCAGCATTAGCGGGGAGGGCGAGACCCAGTACTTC CASSISGEGETQYF
TRBJ2-3 TRBV11-3 - - TGTGCCAGCAGCTTAGATCCGACCACAGATACGCAGTATTTT CASSLDPTTDTQYF
TRBJ2-7 TRBV4-2 - - TGTGCCAGCAGCCAAGATCTGGCATGGGCCGCATCCGGGGACGAGCAGTACTTC CASSQDLAWAASGDEQYF
TRBJ2-7 TRBV18 - - TGTGCCAGCTCCCCGACACCTATTTACGAGCAGTACTTC CASSPTPIYEQYF
TRBJ1-2 TRBV6-6 - - TGTGCCAGCAGTATGGGACCATCCTACACCTTC CASSMGPSYTF
TRBJ1-5 TRBV12-3/TRBV12-4 - - TGTGCCAGCAGTTTAGAGGGTGGCGTTCAGCATTTT CASSLEGGVQHF
TRBJ2-7 TRBV7-6 TRBD1 - TGTGCCAGCAGCTTAGGGGACAGGGTCTACGAGCAGTACTTC CASSLGDRVYEQYF
TRBJ1-4 TRBV19 TRBD1 - TGTGCCAGTAGTCGACAGGGGGCTTCTAATGAAAAACTGTTTTTT CASSRQGASNEKLFF
TRBJ1-5 TRBV2 TRBD1 once TGTGCCAGCACGGGACAGCAAAATCAGCCCCAGCATTTT CASTGQQNQPQHF
TRBJ2-7 TRBV2 - - TGTGCCAGCACAGCCCCCCTGGCCTACGAGCAGTACTTC CASTAPLAYEQYF
TRBJ2-7 TRBV5-1 - - TGCGCCAGCGAGGAAGGAATTGGGAACGAGCAGTACTTC CASEEGIGNEQYF
TRBJ1-1 TRBV10-3 TRBD1 - TGTGCCATCAGTAGGACAGGGGAGAACACTGAAGCTTTCTTT CAISRTGENTEAFF
TRBJ1-5 TRBV28 TRBD1 once TGTGCCAGCAGTTCTTCCGGACAGGGGGCGAATCAGCCCCAGCATTTT CASSSSGQGANQPQHF
TRBJ1-1 TRBV6-5 - - TGTGCCAGCAGCAGGAACAGGGATTTGAACACTGAAGCTTTCTTT CASSRNRDLNTEAFF
TRBJ2-3 TRBV2 - - TGTGCCACCCTTGGGAGACGGAGCACAGATACGCAGTATTTT CATLGRRSTDTQYF
TRBJ1-1 TRBV28 - - TGTGCCAGCAGTTTGACACGGGGGCCGGGAACTGAAGCTTTCTTT CASSLTRGPGTEAFF
TRBJ2-5 TRBV5-1 - - TGCGCCAGCAGCCCGGGGCCGGGACAAGAGACCCAGTACTTC CASSPGPGQETQYF
TRBJ2-5 TRBV18 TRBD2 - TGTGCCAGCTCCGATACTGGCGGGAGGGCCCGGGAGACCCAGTACTTC CASSDTGGRARETQYF
TRBJ2-5 TRBV5-1 TRBD1 - TGCGCCAGCAGCTTACAGGGGGCAGAAGAGACCCAGTACTTC CASSLQGAEETQYF
TRBJ1-4 TRBV15 - - TGTGCCACCAGCAGACCCCCATCGGGGCGATATGAAAAACTGTTTTTT CATSRPPSGRYEKLFF
TRBJ2-3 TRBV12-3/TRBV12-4 - once TGTGCCAGCAGTTTTGGCGGTATCGATACGCAGTATTTT CASSFGGIDTQYF
TRBJ1-4 TRBV7-2 TRBD1 - TGTGCCAGCAGCTTAAAGACAGGGAGTGAAAAACTGTTTTTT CASSLKTGSEKLFF
TRBJ2-3 TRBV5-1 - - TGCGCCAGCAGCCCCGTCCAAGTCCTTAGCACAGATACGCAGTATTTT CASSPVQVLSTDTQYF
TRBJ1-4 TRBV5-8 - - TGTGCCAGCAGCTTGGAGGGGAGGGCCTCTAATGAAAAACTGTTTTTT CASSLEGRASNEKLFF
TRBJ1-2 TRBV9 TRBD1 - TGTGCCAGCAGCTCCAACCCCCGGGACAGGAAAATTTCTAACTATGGCTACACCTTC CASSSNPRDRKISNYGYTF